This T cell receptor (beta chain) derives from a study of T cell repertoires in cytomegalovirus infection. Looking at the study overall: Public TCR beta signatures provided an indication of both CMV infection and a matching HLA type. Regarding the study as a whole: Public TCR beta family frequency separated CMV-and-HLA carriers, including in an independent cohort. HLA-C-restricted TCR beta clonotypes specific for CMV led the ex vivo response.

The table lists this clonotype with many counts. Its specificity is unknown. MiXCR, applied by TCRdb to the reads, yields one record per CDR3 protein. The table lists 450,000 to 550,000 distinct CDR3 sequences, 16% of them singletons. CDR3 length: 16 residues. V was clipped by 5 bases and J by 6 bases; unmatched bases: 11. The germline V gene encodes CDR1 SGHVS and CDR2 FNYEAQ. The V and J genes are TRBV7-6 and TRBJ2-1; 9 bases fit TRBD2. The receptor was derived from a human donor in good health (CMV status not recorded). Some clones in this sample may be carry-over from other donors' samples. The material sequenced was CD8+ T cells from PBMCs. CDR3: CASSPREGAVGNEQFF. The CDR3 DNA reads TGTGCCAGCAGCCCGCGGGAGGGGGCAGTTGGCAATGAGCAGTTCTTC. The entire variable domain, with the rest obtained from reference TRBV7-6 and TRBJ2-1, is as follows: GAGVSQSPRYKVTKRGQDVALRCDPISGHVSLYWYRQALGQGPEFLTYFNYEAQQDKSGLPNDRFSAERPEGSISTLTIQRTEQRDSAMYRCASSPREGAVGNEQFFGPGTRLTVL.